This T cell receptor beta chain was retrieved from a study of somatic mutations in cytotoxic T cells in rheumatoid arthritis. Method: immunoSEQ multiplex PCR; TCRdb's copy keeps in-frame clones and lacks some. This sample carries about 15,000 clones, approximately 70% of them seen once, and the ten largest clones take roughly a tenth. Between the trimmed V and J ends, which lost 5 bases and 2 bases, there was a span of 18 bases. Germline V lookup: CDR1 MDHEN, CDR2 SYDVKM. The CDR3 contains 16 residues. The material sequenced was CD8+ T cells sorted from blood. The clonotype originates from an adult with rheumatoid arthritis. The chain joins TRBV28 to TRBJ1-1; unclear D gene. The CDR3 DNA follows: TGTGCCAGCAGTCCCCTTTTCGAAGCACCCAACACTGAAGCTTTCTTT. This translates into CASSPLFEAPNTEAFF. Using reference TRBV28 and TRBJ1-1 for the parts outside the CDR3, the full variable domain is DVKVTQSSRYLVKRTGEKVFLECVQDMDHENMFWYRQDPGLGLRLIYFSYDVKMKEKGDIPEGYSVSREKKERFSLILESASTNQTSMYLCASSPLFEAPNTEAFFGQGTRLTVV.